The 24 T cell receptor beta chains below all came from one sample that was sequenced in a study of vaccination effects on CD4 cells after COVID-19. Culturing for 10 days preceded CD4+ T cell isolation. The assay was immunoSEQ multiplex PCR, and TCRdb's table has in-frame clones only and misses some. Counted here are 20,000 to 25,000 clones, roughly four fifths occurring once; the ten biggest clones make up 11%. These receptors have no identified antigens. The sequences come from CD4+ T cells from PBMCs cultured without peptide, collected before COVID-19 vaccination. These receptors all stem from a human donor who received a COVID-19 vaccine.

This clone turned up a few times. The J gene is TRBJ1-1, the V gene TRBV29-1, with D hard to call. The germline V gene has CDR1 SQVTM and CDR2 ANQGSEA. Trimming stripped 3 bases from V and 7 bases from J, with 9 bases between. The CDR3 runs to 11 residues. The CDR3 nucleotides read TGCAGCGTTGATCCGGCCGTTGAAGCTTTCTTT. It yields the protein CSVDPAVEAFF.

The chain is built from TRBV5-1 and TRBJ2-1; 8 bases line up with TRBD1. The germline V gene encodes CDR1 SGHRS and CDR2 YFSETQ. V was pared by 5 bases and J by 9 bases, with 10 bases of the junction left unmatched. CDR3 size: 14 residues. CDR3 protein: CASSLQGATGEQFF. DNA of the CDR3: TGCGCCAGCAGTCTTCAGGGGGCCACGGGTGAGCAGTTCTTC.

The chain uses TRBV30 and TRBJ1-6; D call uncertain. Germline CDR1 and CDR2: GTSNPN and SVGIG (reference sequence). V lost 0 bases, J lost 7 bases, and 7 bases lay in between. This CDR3 is built from 13 residues. The DNA of the CDR3 is TGTGCCTGGAGTGTCGTTCGGAATTCACCCCTCCACTTT. Translating gives CAWSVVRNSPLHF.

V and J are TRBV6-2 or TRBV6-3 and TRBJ2-7, with a tentative D call TRBD2 (5 bases). CDR1 and CDR2 (germline): MNHEY, SVGEGT. The CDR3 has 16 amino acids. Trimming removed 0 bases at V and 0 bases at J, with 12 bases between. CDR3 region: CASSYSWGAGSYEQYF. In DNA, the CDR3 is TGTGCCAGCAGTTACTCGTGGGGAGCAGGCTCCTACGAGCAGTACTTC.

This clone occurred a few times. The chain employs TRBV6-2 or TRBV6-3 and TRBJ2-2, with D maybe TRBD1 (7 bases). The V and J ends lost 4 bases and 4 bases respectively, with 10 bases between them. Germline V gives CDR1 MNHEY, CDR2 SVGEGT. This CDR3 is 14 amino acids long. The CDR3 DNA follows: TGTGCCAGCAGTTTCAGGGGGGCCACCGGGGAGCTGTTTTTT. It specifies CASSFRGATGELFF.

This clone was seen a few times. The chain recombines TRBV10-3 with TRBJ1-6, with TRBD1 as a possible D gene (5 bases). Germline CDR1 and CDR2: ENHRY and SYGVKD. This CDR3 spans 15 amino acids. The V gene lost 6 bases and the J gene lost 5 bases, with 14 bases spanning the gap. CDR3 in DNA: TGTGCCATCAGGGGCGGGACGGAAAATAATTCACCCCTCCACTTT. Its translation: CAIRGGTENNSPLHF.

This clone was observed a few times. V and J are TRBV5-1 and TRBJ2-7, with D possibly matching TRBD2 (6 bases). The V end was cut by 3 bases, the J end by 0 bases, with 13 bases between. Germline CDR1 and CDR2: SGHRS and YFSETQ. The CDR3 extends over 15 amino acids. The CDR3, as DNA: TGCGCCAGCAGCTCCCGCGGGGTAAGCTCCTACGAGCAGTACTTC. Translated: CASSSRGVSSYEQYF. Filled out from reference TRBV5-1 and TRBJ2-7, the complete variable domain reads KAGVTQTPRYLIKTRGQQVTLSCSPISGHRSVSWYQQTPGQGLQFLFEYFSETQRNKGNFPGRFSGRQFSNSRSEMNVSTLELGDSALYLCASSSRGVSSYEQYFGPGTRLTVT.

The chain is built from TRBV19 and TRBJ2-1; TRBD1 matches 9 bases. Trimming took 9 bases from V and 7 from J; bases not matched to a gene: 16. The CDR3 loop spans 16 amino acids. The germline V gene has CDR1 LNHDA and CDR2 SQIVND (reference sequence). This CDR3 reads CASAPPGTGIDNEQFF. CDR3 DNA: TGTGCCAGCGCTCCACCCGGGACAGGGATCGATAATGAGCAGTTCTTC.

The chain has TRBV2 and TRBJ1-5; unclear D gene. Looked up from germline, CDR1 is SNHLY and CDR2 is FYNNEI. The ends were cut back, 6 bases at V and 9 bases at J, with 15 bases in the middle. This CDR3 has 13 residues. CDR3 in DNA: TGTGCCAGCAGGACGGAAATAGGGCGGCCCCAGCATTTT. Protein sequence: CASRTEIGRPQHF.

This chain connects TRBV6-2 or TRBV6-3 to TRBJ1-2; 7 bases align to TRBD1. CDR3 size: 14 residues. Looked up from germline, CDR1 is MNHEY and CDR2 is SVGEGT. The V and J ends lost 6 bases and 6 bases, in that order; junction bases with no gene match: 10. The CDR3 is CASSPRQGSNGYTF. In DNA form, the CDR3 reads TGTGCCAGCAGCCCCAGACAGGGAAGCAATGGCTACACCTTC.

J is TRBJ2-3 and V is TRBV6-2 or TRBV6-3; D not certain. Trimming shortened V by 0 bases and J by 4 bases, and 5 bases separated the two germline ends. CDR1 MNHEY and CDR2 SVGEGT come from the germline V gene. This CDR3 has 13 residues. This CDR3 is CASSYSVPDTQYF. The DNA for the CDR3 is TGTGCCAGCAGTTACTCTGTCCCAGATACGCAGTATTTT.

The chain is built from TRBV18 and TRBJ1-3; 10 bases line up with TRBD1. CDR1 and CDR2 (germline): KGHSH, LQKENI. J lost 3 bases, V lost 1 base, and 15 bases had no gene match. The CDR3 sequence is 20 residues long. The chain's CDR3 is CASSPQKSGTGDRRGNTIYF. The CDR3 DNA sequence: TGTGCCAGCTCACCACAGAAGTCCGGGACAGGGGACCGACGTGGAAACACCATATATTTT.

The gene calls are TRBV11-3 and TRBJ2-1; D might be TRBD1 or TRBD2, each matching 6 bases. V dropped 3 bases and J dropped 5 bases, with 14 bases sitting between them. Germline V CDR1 and CDR2: SGHNT, YENEEA. The CDR3 extends over 15 amino acids. The CDR3 protein is CASSFGGRRDNEQFF. In DNA, the CDR3 is TGTGCCAGCAGCTTCGGGGGCCGCAGGGACAATGAGCAGTTCTTC.

By share, this clone ranks as large. The CDR3 spells CASSSDLNQPQHF. Written as DNA, the CDR3 is TGTGCCAGCAGCTCGGATCTGAATCAGCCCCAGCATTTT. V and J are TRBV7-2 and TRBJ1-5; no definite D call. V was pared by 4 bases and J by 4 bases, with 8 bases between. This CDR3 is built from 13 residues. Germline lookup yields CDR1 SGHTA and CDR2 FQGNSA.

The rearrangement uses TRBV5-1 and TRBJ2-1; TRBD2 agrees at 8 bases. This CDR3 is 17 amino acids long. The germline gives CDR1 SGHRS, CDR2 YFSETQ. V shed 1 base and J 7 bases; nucleotides not matched to a gene: 13. In DNA form, the CDR3 reads TGCGCCAGCAGCTTGTCCCTTTCGGGAGGGCCCCAGAATGAGCAGTTCTTC. Amino acid sequence: CASSLSLSGGPQNEQFF.

This rearrangement joins TRBV9 to TRBJ2-7; D not certain. From germline, CDR1 is SGDLS and CDR2 YYNGEE. This CDR3 spans 14 amino acids. V was cut by 3 bases and J by 1 base, with 11 bases left in between. The CDR3 DNA sequence: TGTGCCAGCAGCGGGACCCGCATTTCCTACGAGCAGTACTTC. It yields the protein CASSGTRISYEQYF.

CDR3 sequence reads: CASSPRTLPVTGANVLTF. The CDR3 region has the DNA TGTGCCAGCAGCCCCAGGACCTTACCGGTGACTGGGGCCAACGTCCTGACTTTC. The chain joins TRBV7-3 to TRBJ2-6; D uncertain. The CDR3 has 18 amino acids. Trimming stripped 5 bases from V and 2 bases from J, with 19 bases between. The germline V gene has CDR1 SGHTA and CDR2 FQGTGA.

The CDR3 coding sequence is TGTGCCATCAGTCAGGGACAGGGGCTCCACGAGCAGTACTTC. Its protein product is CAISQGQGLHEQYF. The chain uses TRBV10-3 and TRBJ2-7; 10 bases are a match to TRBD1. With 5 bases clipped from V and 5 bases from J, the junction kept 6 bases outside the gene matches. Germline CDR1 reads ENHRY; CDR2 reads SYGVKD. The CDR3 length is 14 residues.

The genes are TRBV20-1 and TRBJ2-5; D unclear. Trimming cost V 8 bases and J 5 bases, with 12 bases left between them. Per germline, CDR1 DFQATT and CDR2 SNEGSKA (reference sequence). CDR3 size: 11 residues. The CDR3 coding sequence is TGCAGTCCTGGAGAGGTGGAGACCCAGTACTTC. This translates into CSPGEVETQYF.

The chain links TRBV19 to TRBJ2-2; 10 bases are shared with TRBD2. V lost 0 bases, J lost 7 bases, and 8 bases stayed unmatched. CDR3 length equals 17 residues. Germline loops: CDR1 LNHDA, CDR2 SQIVND (reference sequence). The CDR3 coding sequence is TGTGCCAGTAGTATAGATCGTCAACTAGCGGGAAACGGGGAGCTGTTTTTT. It encodes CASSIDRQLAGNGELFF.

The chain uses TRBV6-2 or TRBV6-3 and TRBJ2-3, with D possibly called TRBD1 or TRBD2 (5 bases each). V dropped 3 bases and J dropped 2 bases, with 12 bases sitting between them. In germline, CDR1 is MNHEY, CDR2 SVGEGT. CDR3 length: 15 amino acids. CDR3 DNA: TGTGCCAGCAGTTATCGCTCGGGGCTCACAGATACGCAGTATTTT. It codes for CASSYRSGLTDTQYF.

This chain links TRBV2 with TRBJ1-1, with 8 bases matching TRBD1. With V trimmed by 3 bases and J by 11 bases, 11 bases remained unmatched. From germline, CDR1 is SNHLY and CDR2 FYNNEI. The CDR3 is 14 amino acids. As DNA, the CDR3 is TGTGCCAGCAGTGATCCCAAGACAGGGGACAAGGCTTTCTTT. It encodes CASSDPKTGDKAFF. Full variable domain (missing parts from reference TRBV2 and TRBJ1-1): EPEVTQTPSHQVTQMGQEVILRCVPISNHLYFYWYRQILGQKVEFLVSFYNNEISEKSEIFDDQFSVERPDGSNFTLKIRSTKLEDSAMYFCASSDPKTGDKAFFGQGTRLTVV.

A remark on this clone: Different DNA sequences within this sample yield the same CDR3. The chain uses TRBV6-1 and TRBJ2-1, with 11 bases lining up with TRBD2. J was trimmed by 6 bases and V by 2 bases; bases with no gene match: 0. The CDR3 runs 14 residues. From germline, CDR1 is MNHNS and CDR2 SASEGT. The CDR3 loop is CASSELAGGNEQFF. CDR3 sequence (DNA): TGTGCCAGCAGTGAACTAGCGGGGGGCAATGAGCAGTTCTTC.

The chain recombines TRBV6-5 with TRBJ1-2, with 9 bases identical to TRBD1. This CDR3 has 13 residues. CDR1 is MNHEY and CDR2 is SVGAGI in the germline V gene. Trimming removed 9 bases from V and 7 bases from J; junction bases left unmatched: 9. The CDR3: CASHRGPGAGYTF. CDR3 DNA sequence: TGTGCCAGTCACAGGGGGCCCGGCGCTGGCTACACCTTC.